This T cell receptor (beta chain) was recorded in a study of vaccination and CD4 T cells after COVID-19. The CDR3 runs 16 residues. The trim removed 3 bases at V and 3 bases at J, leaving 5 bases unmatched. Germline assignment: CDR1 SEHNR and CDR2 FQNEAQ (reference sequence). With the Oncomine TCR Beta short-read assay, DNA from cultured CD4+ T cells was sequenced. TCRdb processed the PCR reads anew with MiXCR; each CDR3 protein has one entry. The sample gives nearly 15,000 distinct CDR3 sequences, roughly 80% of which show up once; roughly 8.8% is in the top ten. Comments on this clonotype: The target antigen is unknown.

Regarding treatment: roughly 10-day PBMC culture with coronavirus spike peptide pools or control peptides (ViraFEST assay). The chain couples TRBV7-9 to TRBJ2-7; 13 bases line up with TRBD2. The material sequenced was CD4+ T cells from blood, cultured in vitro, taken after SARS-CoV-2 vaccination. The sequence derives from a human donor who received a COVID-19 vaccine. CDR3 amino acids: CASSLPRLAGGYEQYF. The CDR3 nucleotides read TGTGCCAGCAGCTTGCCCCGACTAGCGGGGGGCTACGAGCAGTACTTC.